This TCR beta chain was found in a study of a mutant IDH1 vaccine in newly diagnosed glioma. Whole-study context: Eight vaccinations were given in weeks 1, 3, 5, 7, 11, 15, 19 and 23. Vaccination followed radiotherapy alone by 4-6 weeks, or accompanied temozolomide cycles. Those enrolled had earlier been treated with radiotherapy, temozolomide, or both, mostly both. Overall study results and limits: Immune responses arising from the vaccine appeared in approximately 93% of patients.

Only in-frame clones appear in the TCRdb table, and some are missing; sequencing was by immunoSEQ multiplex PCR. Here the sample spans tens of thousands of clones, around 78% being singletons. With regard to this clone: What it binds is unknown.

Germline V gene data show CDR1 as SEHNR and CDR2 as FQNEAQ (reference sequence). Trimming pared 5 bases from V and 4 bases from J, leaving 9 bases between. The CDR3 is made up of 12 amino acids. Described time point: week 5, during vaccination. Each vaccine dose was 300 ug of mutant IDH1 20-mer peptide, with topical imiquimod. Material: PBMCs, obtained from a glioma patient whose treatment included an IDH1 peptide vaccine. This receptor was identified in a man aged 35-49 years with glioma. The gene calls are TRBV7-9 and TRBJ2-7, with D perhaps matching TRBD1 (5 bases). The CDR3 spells CASSSQGYEQYF. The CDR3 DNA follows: TGTGCCAGCAGCAGTCAGGGTTACGAGCAGTACTTC.